This passage covers 26 T cell receptor beta chains from one sample sequenced in a study of human T cells and chemical hapten exposure. TCRdb independently ran MiXCR on the RACE reads; one entry per CDR3 protein. Of about 42,000 distinct CDR3 sequences listed, just under 9% were seen once; the top ten hold about 15%. Time point given: patch test 2, 6 weeks after DPC sensitization. Treatment of the sample: therapeutic diphenylcyclopropenone sensitization with weekly scalp DPC. The sample in question was whole blood, obtained in connection with sensitization to the hapten diphenylcyclopropenone (DPC). All receptors come from a woman in her thirties or forties with alopecia areata. Some clones in this sample may be carry-over from other donors' samples.

At least ten counts were recorded for this clonotype. The rearrangement links TRBV5-1 to TRBJ1-1; D is unresolved. Looked up from germline, CDR1 is SGHRS and CDR2 is YFSETQ. CDR3 length equals 15 residues. V was pared by 0 bases and J by 1 base, with 10 bases between. The CDR3 spells CASSLGTPRNTEAFF. CDR3 DNA: TGCGCCAGCAGCTTGGGGACCCCACGGAACACTGAAGCTTTCTTT.

In this sample, this clonotype turned up a few times. The chain is built from TRBV4-1 and TRBJ2-3, with a weak D call TRBD1 (5 bases). Germline-derived CDR1 and CDR2 are MGHRA and YSYEKL. Trimming stripped 3 bases from V and 2 bases from J, with 9 bases between. This CDR3 comprises 14 residues. The CDR3 region has the DNA TGCGCCAGCAGCCAGGGGCCTTTCACAGATACGCAGTATTTT. Translation: CASSQGPFTDTQYF.

This clonotype came up many times. This chain joins TRBV7-2 and TRBJ2-2; D gene ambiguous. Germline lookup yields CDR1 SGHTA and CDR2 FQGNSA. V shed 5 bases and J shed 1 base, with 8 bases lying between them. This CDR3 spans 14 amino acids. CDR3 sequence: CASSPAVNTGELFF. The CDR3 DNA is TGTGCCAGCAGCCCTGCGGTGAACACCGGGGAGCTGTTTTTT.

This clonotype was found many times. The chain is built from TRBV29-1 and TRBJ2-7; D might be TRBD2 (5 bases). The V gene's germline CDR1 is SQVTM and CDR2 ANQGSEA. Deletions cut 3 bases from V and 7 bases from J, with 10 bases between. This CDR3 region has 11 residues. The CDR3 is CSVDMGGEQYF. The DNA of the CDR3 is TGCAGCGTTGATATGGGCGGGGAGCAGTACTTC.

The CDR3 loop is CASSAELAEAFF. Here the CDR3 DNA reads TGTGCCAGCAGTGCCGAGTTAGCTGAAGCTTTCTTT. This rearrangement joins TRBV2 to TRBJ1-1, with no clear D. Germline V gives CDR1 SNHLY, CDR2 FYNNEI. V gave up 4 bases and J gave up 6 bases, with 9 bases separating them. The CDR3 length is 12 residues. The complete variable domain, with remaining parts taken from reference TRBV2 and TRBJ1-1, reads EPEVTQTPSHQVTQMGQEVILRCVPISNHLYFYWYRQILGQKVEFLVSFYNNEISEKSEIFDDQFSVERPDGSNFTLKIRSTKLEDSAMYFCASSAELAEAFFGQGTRLTVV.

The chain employs TRBV29-1 and TRBJ2-3; D is possibly TRBD1 or TRBD2 (6 bases each). Between the trimmed V and J ends, which lost 7 bases and 0 bases, there was a span of 17 bases. The CDR3 sequence is 15 residues long. The germline gives CDR1 SQVTM, CDR2 ANQGSEA. CDR3 DNA sequence: TGCAGCGCGGATTCGGGGGCCTCTAGCACAGATACGCAGTATTTT. It translates to CSADSGASSTDTQYF.

This clonotype was counted ten times or more. This chain connects TRBV6-1 to TRBJ1-2; 8 bases match TRBD1. Germline trimming cut 8 bases from V and 3 bases from J; bases unmatched to any gene: 14. The CDR3 is 16 amino acids. The germline V gene has CDR1 MNHNS and CDR2 SASEGT. CDR3 region: CASSYAGGGEYYGYTF. DNA of the CDR3: TGTGCCAGCTCCTACGCAGGGGGCGGAGAATACTATGGCTACACCTTC.

This clonotype occurred many times. V gene TRBV11-2 combines with J gene TRBJ2-3; possible D gene TRBD2, 6 bases. The CDR3 loop spans 14 amino acids. Per the germline V gene, CDR1 is SGHAT and CDR2 is FQNNGV. The germline V and J ends were trimmed by 1 base and 3 bases, with 8 bases remaining between them. CDR3 sequence (DNA): TGTGCCAGCAGCTTAGTACTAGCAACAGATACGCAGTATTTT. Amino acids: CASSLVLATDTQYF.

In its sample, this clonotype was seen many times. V gene TRBV7-9 combines with J gene TRBJ1-2; D uncertain. Germline V gene data show CDR1 as SEHNR and CDR2 as FQNEAQ (reference sequence). Trimming removed 0 bases from V and 8 bases from J, with 13 bases in between. The length of the CDR3 is 14 residues. The CDR3 loop reads CASSLAPPGGGYTF. In nucleotides, the CDR3 is TGTGCCAGCAGCTTAGCGCCTCCTGGAGGAGGCTACACCTTC.

In this sample, this clonotype turned up many times. The chain joins TRBV20-1 to TRBJ2-1, with TRBD2 matching over 14 bases. CDR1 DFQATT and CDR2 SNEGSKA come from the germline V gene (reference sequence). V shed 1 base and J 0 bases; nucleotides not matched to a gene: 2. The CDR3 sequence is 17 residues long. The CDR3 coding sequence is TGCAGTGCTAGAGGACTAGCGGGGGGGAGCTCCTACAATGAGCAGTTCTTC. It encodes CSARGLAGGSSYNEQFF.

This rearrangement joins TRBV20-1 to TRBJ2-4; possible D gene TRBD1, 5 bases. The length of the CDR3 is 18 residues. V shed 1 base and J shed 0 bases, with 19 bases lying between them. Germline values: CDR1 DFQATT, CDR2 SNEGSKA (reference sequence). In DNA, the CDR3 is TGCAGTGCTAGAGGGATAGGGGTCAACGGTTTAGCCAAAAACATTCAGTACTTC. This translates into CSARGIGVNGLAKNIQYF.

This clonotype was counted a few times. The chain carries TRBV6-5 and TRBJ2-5, with no clear D. CDR3 length equals 12 residues. Germline values: CDR1 MNHEY, CDR2 SVGAGI. The ends were cut back, 5 bases at V and 4 bases at J, with 8 bases in the middle. The CDR3 here is CASSQTRETQYF. CDR3 DNA sequence: TGTGCCAGCAGTCAGACTCGAGAGACCCAGTACTTC.

The chain recombines TRBV27 with TRBJ1-1; 8 bases fit TRBD1. This CDR3 is built from 16 residues. Trimming took 6 bases from V and 8 from J; bases not matched to a gene: 17. The germline V gene encodes CDR1 MNHEY and CDR2 SMNVEV (reference sequence). DNA for the CDR3: TGTGCCAGCAGCCACCCTGTGGACAGGGAAAGAGGCGAAGCTTTCTTT. Amino acid sequence: CASSHPVDRERGEAFF.

This clonotype was found many times. The chain couples TRBV11-2 to TRBJ2-7; 9 bases agree with TRBD1. With 3 bases clipped from V and 0 bases from J, the junction kept 9 bases outside the gene matches. The CDR3 has 17 residues. Germline V gives CDR1 SGHAT, CDR2 FQNNGV. CDR3 DNA sequence: TGTGCCAGCAGCTTGGGAACAGGGGGCCCTAGCTCCTACGAGCAGTACTTC. Amino acid sequence: CASSLGTGGPSSYEQYF.

This clonotype occurred many times. V usage is TRBV28 and J usage is TRBJ1-5; no firm D call. The germline V gene encodes CDR1 MDHEN and CDR2 SYDVKM. The CDR3 consists of 16 residues. Trimming left V 2 bases short and J 5 bases short, with 16 bases between. In DNA, the CDR3 is TGTGCCAGCAGTTTAGATCTCACCTGGGGTGATCAGCCCCAGCATTTT. Amino acids: CASSLDLTWGDQPQHF.

This clonotype was counted at least ten times. The chain links TRBV3-1 to TRBJ1-3; D unclear. Germline lookup yields CDR1 LGHDT and CDR2 YNNKEL (reference sequence). V was shortened by 4 bases and J by 0 bases, with 10 bases between the two germline ends. CDR3 length equals 15 residues. The CDR3 loop reads CASSPSWGSGNTIYF. In DNA form, the CDR3 reads TGTGCCAGCAGCCCAAGTTGGGGCTCTGGAAACACCATATATTTT.

V and J are TRBV6-1 and TRBJ2-7; no firm D call. Per the germline V gene, CDR1 is MNHNS and CDR2 is SASEGT. The V end lost 0 bases, the J end lost 2 bases, and 8 bases lay between the germline ends. There are 14 residues in the CDR3. This CDR3 is CASSEAPLTYEQYF. The CDR3 DNA reads as TGTGCCAGCAGTGAAGCGCCCCTCACCTACGAGCAGTACTTC.

This clonotype appeared a few times. This chain joins TRBV30 and TRBJ2-7; D possibly uses TRBD1 or TRBD2 (5 bases each). V was cut by 0 bases and J by 3 bases, with 12 bases left in between. The V gene's germline CDR1 is GTSNPN and CDR2 SVGIG (reference sequence). This CDR3 has 14 amino acids. CDR3 loop: CAWSVGAMDYEQYF. CDR3 DNA sequence: TGTGCCTGGAGTGTCGGGGCCATGGACTACGAGCAGTACTTC.

This clonotype was seen ten or more times. The chain recombines TRBV12-3 or TRBV12-4 with TRBJ1-6, with 8 bases that match TRBD1. CDR3 length: 19 residues. V trimming: 5 bases; J trimming: 4 bases; junction bases outside the gene matches: 16. The CDR3 DNA is TGTGCCAGCAGTACCGGGACAGGTAGCCTCACGGCGTATAATTCACCCCTCCACTTT. Residues: CASSTGTGSLTAYNSPLHF.

This clonotype was detected ten times or more. The J gene is TRBJ1-2, the V gene TRBV29-1, with D possibly matching TRBD1 (5 bases). The CDR3 sequence is 12 residues long. V dropped 5 bases and J dropped 2 bases, with 9 bases sitting between them. Germline V gene sequence: CDR1 SQVTM, CDR2 ANQGSEA. For the CDR3, the DNA is TGCAGCGTTTTGGGACCGAACTATGGCTACACCTTC. Its protein product is CSVLGPNYGYTF.

In its sample, this clonotype was seen many times. The rearrangement uses TRBV10-3 and TRBJ1-1; D is perhaps TRBD1 (5 bases). With 10 bases removed from V and 0 bases from J, the gap between germline ends came to 12 bases. The CDR3 sequence is 13 residues long. Germline CDR1 reads ENHRY; CDR2 reads SYGVKD. CDR3 region: CATLDSMNTEAFF. CDR3 nucleotides: TGTGCCACCTTAGACAGCATGAACACTGAAGCTTTCTTT.

The chain combines TRBV4-1 with TRBJ1-4; D gene uncertain. The CDR3 is 17 amino acids. In germline, CDR1 is MGHRA, CDR2 YSYEKL. V was pared by 0 bases and J by 0 bases, with 11 bases between. The CDR3 coding sequence is TGCGCCAGCAGCCAAGATACCAGGTTTGCAACTAATGAAAAACTGTTTTTT. Amino acid sequence: CASSQDTRFATNEKLFF.

The chain couples TRBV7-9 to TRBJ1-6; D might be TRBD1 (5 bases). CDR3 length: 14 amino acids. The germline CDR1 and CDR2 sequences are SEHNR and FQNEAQ (reference sequence). Trimming shortened V by 5 bases and J by 10 bases, and 15 bases separated the two germline ends. The CDR3 spells CASSAQGVGSPLHF. CDR3 bases: TGTGCCAGCAGCGCTCAGGGAGTAGGGTCACCCCTCCACTTT. Full variable domain (rest looked up from reference TRBV7-9 and TRBJ1-6): DTGVSQNPRHKITKRGQNVTFRCDPISEHNRLYWYRQTLGQGPEFLTYFQNEAQLEKSRLLSDRFSAERPKGSFSTLEIQRTEQGDSAMYLCASSAQGVGSPLHFGNGTRLTVT.

This clonotype appeared many times. This chain joins TRBV4-3 and TRBJ2-7; 11 positions match TRBD1. This CDR3 comprises 15 residues. Germline CDR1 reads LGHNA; CDR2 reads YSLEER. The trim removed 1 base at V and 2 bases at J, leaving 1 base unmatched. CDR3 sequence (DNA): TGCGCCAGCAGCCAAGGGGGACAGGGGGCCTACGAGCAGTACTTC. Translation: CASSQGGQGAYEQYF.

V gene TRBV12-3 or TRBV12-4 combines with J gene TRBJ2-1; 7 bases align to TRBD1. J gave up 3 bases and V 5 bases, and 7 bases lay outside the gene matches. The CDR3 contains 15 residues. The CDR3 loop reads CASSARTGYYNEQFF. The CDR3 DNA sequence: TGTGCCAGCAGTGCCCGGACAGGATACTACAATGAGCAGTTCTTC.

This clonotype showed up many times. As DNA, the CDR3 is TGTGCCAGCAGGCCACGTCCCGGGAACACTGAAGCTTTCTTT. As protein: CASRPRPGNTEAFF. V gene TRBV6-1 combines with J gene TRBJ1-1; no clear D. The CDR3 covers 14 residues. The germline CDR1 and CDR2 sequences are MNHNS and SASEGT. V gave up 6 bases and J gave up 1 base, with 12 bases separating them.